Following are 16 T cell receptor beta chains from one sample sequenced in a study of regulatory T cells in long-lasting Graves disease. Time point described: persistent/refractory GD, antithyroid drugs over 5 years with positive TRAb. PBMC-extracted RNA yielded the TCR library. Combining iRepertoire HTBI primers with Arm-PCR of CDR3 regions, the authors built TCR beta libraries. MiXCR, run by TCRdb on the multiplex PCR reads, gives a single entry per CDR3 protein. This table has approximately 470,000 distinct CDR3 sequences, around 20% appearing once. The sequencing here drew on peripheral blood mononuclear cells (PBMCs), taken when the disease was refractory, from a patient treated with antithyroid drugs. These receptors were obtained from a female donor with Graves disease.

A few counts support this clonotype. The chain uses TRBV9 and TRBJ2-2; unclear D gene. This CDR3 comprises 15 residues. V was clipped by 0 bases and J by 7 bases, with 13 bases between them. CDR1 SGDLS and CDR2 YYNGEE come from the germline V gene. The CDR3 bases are TGTGCCAGCAGCGTAGATCCCGTTCTAGACGGGGAGCTGTTTTTT. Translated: CASSVDPVLDGELFF.

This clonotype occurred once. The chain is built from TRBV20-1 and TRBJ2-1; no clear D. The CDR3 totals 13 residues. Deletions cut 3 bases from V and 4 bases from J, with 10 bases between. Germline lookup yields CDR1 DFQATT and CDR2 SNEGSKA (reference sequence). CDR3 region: CSASHSKYNEQFF. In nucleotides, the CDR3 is TGCAGTGCTAGTCATTCCAAATACAATGAGCAGTTCTTC.

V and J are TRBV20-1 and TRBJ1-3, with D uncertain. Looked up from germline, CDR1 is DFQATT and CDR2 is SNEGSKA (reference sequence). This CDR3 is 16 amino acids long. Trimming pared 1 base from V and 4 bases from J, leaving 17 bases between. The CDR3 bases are TGCAGTGCTAGAGGTCGAACGGCCTTCGGGGGAAACACCATATATTTT. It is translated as CSARGRTAFGGNTIYF.

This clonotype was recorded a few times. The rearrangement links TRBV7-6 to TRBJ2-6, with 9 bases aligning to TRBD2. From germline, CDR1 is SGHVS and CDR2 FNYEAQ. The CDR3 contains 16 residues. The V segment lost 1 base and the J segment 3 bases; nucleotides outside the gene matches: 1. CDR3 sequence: CASSLEAGGGANVLTF. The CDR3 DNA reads TGTGCCAGCAGCTTAGAAGCGGGAGGTGGGGCCAACGTCCTGACTTTC.

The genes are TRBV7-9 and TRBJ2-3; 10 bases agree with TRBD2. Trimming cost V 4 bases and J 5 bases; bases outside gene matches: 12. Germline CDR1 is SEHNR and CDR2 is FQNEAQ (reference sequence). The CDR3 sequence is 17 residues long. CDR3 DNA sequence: TGTGCCAGCAGCTCTACTGCTAGCGGGAGAATTCAAGATACGCAGTATTTT. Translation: CASSSTASGRIQDTQYF.

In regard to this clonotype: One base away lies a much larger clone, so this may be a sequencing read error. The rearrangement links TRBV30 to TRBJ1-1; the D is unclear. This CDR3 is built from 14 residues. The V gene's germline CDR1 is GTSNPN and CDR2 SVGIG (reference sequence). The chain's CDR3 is CAWCVGGSRTEAFF. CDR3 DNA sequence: TGTGCCTGGTGTGTCGGCGGATCAAGAACTGAAGCTTTCTTT.

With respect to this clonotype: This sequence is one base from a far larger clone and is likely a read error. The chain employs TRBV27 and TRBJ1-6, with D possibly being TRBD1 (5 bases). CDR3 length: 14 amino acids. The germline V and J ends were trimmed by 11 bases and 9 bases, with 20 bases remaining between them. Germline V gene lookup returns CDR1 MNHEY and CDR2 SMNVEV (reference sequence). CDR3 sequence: CAGTRIGGGSPLHF. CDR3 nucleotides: TGTGCCGGCACCAGGATCGGGGGAGGTTCACCCCTCCACTTT.

Here the CDR3 DNA reads TGTGCCAGCAGTTTAGGAGGGGGCATCACTGAAGCTTTCTTT. The encoded protein is CASSLGGGITEAFF. The chain has TRBV12-3 or TRBV12-4 and TRBJ1-1, with 7 bases identical to TRBD1. The V gene end was trimmed by 1 base and the J gene end by 4 bases; junction bases not matched to a gene: 3. This CDR3 is 14 amino acids long.

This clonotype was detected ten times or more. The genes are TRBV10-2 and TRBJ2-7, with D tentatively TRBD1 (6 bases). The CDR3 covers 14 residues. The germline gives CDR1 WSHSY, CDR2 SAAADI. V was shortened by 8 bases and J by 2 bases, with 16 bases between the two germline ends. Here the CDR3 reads CASRQQGAAYEQYF. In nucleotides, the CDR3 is TGCGCCAGCCGCCAACAGGGTGCCGCCTACGAGCAGTACTTC.

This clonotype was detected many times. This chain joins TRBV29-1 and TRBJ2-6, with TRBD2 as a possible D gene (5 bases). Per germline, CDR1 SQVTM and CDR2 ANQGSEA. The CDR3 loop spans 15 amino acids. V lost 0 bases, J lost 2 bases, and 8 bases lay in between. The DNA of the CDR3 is TGCAGCGTTGAAGATCCGGGGACTGGGGCCAACGTCCTGACTTTC. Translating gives CSVEDPGTGANVLTF.

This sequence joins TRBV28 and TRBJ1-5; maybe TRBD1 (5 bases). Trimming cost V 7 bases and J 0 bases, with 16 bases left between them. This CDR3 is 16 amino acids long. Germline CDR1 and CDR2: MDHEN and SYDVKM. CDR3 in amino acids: CASKVRGGYSNQPQHF. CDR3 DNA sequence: TGTGCCAGCAAAGTTCGGGGGGGATATAGCAATCAGCCCCAGCATTTT.

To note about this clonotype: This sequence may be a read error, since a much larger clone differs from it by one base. For the CDR3, the DNA is TGTGCCAGCAGCCGGGACAAAGAGACCCAGTACTTC. Its protein product is CASSRDKETQYF. V is TRBV7-9 and J is TRBJ2-5; weak D call: TRBD1 (6 bases). Deletions cut 5 bases from V and 3 bases from J, with 7 bases between. The CDR3 runs to 12 residues. Looked up from germline, CDR1 is SEHNR and CDR2 is FQNEAQ (reference sequence).

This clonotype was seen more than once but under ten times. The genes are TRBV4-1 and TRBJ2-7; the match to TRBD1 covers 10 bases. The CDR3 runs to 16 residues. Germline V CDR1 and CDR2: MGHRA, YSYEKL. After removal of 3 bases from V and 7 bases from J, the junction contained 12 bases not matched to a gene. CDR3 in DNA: TGCGCCAGCAGCCATGGTCGGACAGGGGGGCCGGGGGAGCAGTACTTC. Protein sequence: CASSHGRTGGPGEQYF.

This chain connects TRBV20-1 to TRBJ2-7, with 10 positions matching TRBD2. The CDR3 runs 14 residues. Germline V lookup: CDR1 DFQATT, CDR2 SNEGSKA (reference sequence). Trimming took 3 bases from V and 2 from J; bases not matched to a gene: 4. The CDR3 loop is CSARDSGGTYEQYF. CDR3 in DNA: TGCAGTGCTAGGGATAGCGGGGGGACCTACGAGCAGTACTTC.

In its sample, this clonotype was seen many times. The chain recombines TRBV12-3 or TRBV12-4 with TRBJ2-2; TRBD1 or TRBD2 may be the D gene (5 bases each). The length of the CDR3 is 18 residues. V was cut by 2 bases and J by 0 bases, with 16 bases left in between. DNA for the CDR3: TGTGCCAGCAGTTTAAGGGCCGGGACGGTCACGAACACCGGGGAGCTGTTTTTT. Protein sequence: CASSLRAGTVTNTGELFF.

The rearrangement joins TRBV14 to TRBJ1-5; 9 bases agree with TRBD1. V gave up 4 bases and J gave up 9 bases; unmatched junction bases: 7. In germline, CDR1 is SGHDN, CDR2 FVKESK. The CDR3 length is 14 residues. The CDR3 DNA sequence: TGTGCCAGCAGCCCTCCGGGACAGGGCTTGCCCCAGCATTTT. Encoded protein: CASSPPGQGLPQHF.